Described below is a single TCR beta chain sequence and its context. CDR3 length: 13 residues. The germline V gene encodes CDR1 MDHEN and CDR2 SYDVKM. The V end was cut by 8 bases, the J end by 6 bases, with 14 bases between. The data derive from a study of blood T cell repertoires in COVID-19. Produced via immunoSEQ multiplex PCR; TCRdb's table is partial and in-frame only. The profile covers some 110,000 clones, with 80% to 90% appearing a single time and over 1.2% taken by the ten largest. The sequencing input was peripheral blood. The chain links TRBV28 to TRBJ2-1; D is perhaps TRBD1 (6 bases). The origin of this receptor is a middle-aged man with acute or convalescent COVID-19. The CDR3 DNA sequence: TGTGCCAGCGAATGGGGACACGGCAATGAGCAGTTCTTC. This codes for CASEWGHGNEQFF.